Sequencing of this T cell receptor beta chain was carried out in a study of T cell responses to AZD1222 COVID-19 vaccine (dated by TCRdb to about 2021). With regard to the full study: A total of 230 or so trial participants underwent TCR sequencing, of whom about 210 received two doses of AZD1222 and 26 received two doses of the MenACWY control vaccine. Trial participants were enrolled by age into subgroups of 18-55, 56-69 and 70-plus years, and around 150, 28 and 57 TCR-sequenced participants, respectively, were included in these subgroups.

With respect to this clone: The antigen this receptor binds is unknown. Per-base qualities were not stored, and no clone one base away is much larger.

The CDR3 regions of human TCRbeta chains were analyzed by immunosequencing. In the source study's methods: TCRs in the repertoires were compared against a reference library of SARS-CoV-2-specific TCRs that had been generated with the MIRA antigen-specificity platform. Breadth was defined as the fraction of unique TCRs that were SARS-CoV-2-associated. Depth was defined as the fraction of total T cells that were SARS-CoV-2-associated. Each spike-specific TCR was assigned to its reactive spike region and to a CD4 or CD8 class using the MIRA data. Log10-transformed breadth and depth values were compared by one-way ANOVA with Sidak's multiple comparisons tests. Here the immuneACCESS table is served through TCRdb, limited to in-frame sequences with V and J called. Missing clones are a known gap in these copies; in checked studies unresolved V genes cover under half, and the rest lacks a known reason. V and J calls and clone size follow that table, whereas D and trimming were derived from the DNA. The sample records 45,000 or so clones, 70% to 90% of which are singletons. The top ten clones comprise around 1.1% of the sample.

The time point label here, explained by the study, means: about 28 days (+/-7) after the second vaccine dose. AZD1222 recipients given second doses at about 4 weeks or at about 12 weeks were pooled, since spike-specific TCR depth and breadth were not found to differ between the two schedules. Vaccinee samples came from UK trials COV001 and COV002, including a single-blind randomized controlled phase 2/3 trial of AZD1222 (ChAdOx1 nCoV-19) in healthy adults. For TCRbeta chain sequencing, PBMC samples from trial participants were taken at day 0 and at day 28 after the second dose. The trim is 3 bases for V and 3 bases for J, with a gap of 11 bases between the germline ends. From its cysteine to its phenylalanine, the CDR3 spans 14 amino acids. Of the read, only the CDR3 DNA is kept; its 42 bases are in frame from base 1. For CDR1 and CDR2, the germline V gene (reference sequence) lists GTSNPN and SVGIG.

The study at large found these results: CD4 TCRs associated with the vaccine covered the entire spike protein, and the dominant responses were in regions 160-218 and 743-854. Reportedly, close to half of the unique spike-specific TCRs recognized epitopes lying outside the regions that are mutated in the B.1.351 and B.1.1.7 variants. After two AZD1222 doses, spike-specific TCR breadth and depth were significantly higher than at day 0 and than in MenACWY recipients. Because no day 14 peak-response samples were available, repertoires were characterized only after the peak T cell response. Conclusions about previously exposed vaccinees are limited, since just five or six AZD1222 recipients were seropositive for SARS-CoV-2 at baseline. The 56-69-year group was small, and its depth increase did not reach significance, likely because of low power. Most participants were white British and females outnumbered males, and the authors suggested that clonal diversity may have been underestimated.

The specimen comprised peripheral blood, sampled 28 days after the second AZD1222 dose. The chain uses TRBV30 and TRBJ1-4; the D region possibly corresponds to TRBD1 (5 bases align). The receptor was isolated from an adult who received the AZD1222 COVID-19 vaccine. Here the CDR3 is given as CAWSLGGANEKLFF. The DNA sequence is TGTGCCTGGAGCCTTGGAGGGGCTAATGAAAAACTGTTTTTT. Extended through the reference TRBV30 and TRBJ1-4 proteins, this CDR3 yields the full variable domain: SQTIHQWPATLVQPVGSPLSLECTVEGTSNPNLYWYRQAAGRGLQLLFYSVGIGQISSEVPQNLSASRPQDRQFILSSKKLLLSDSGFYLCAWSLGGANEKLFFGSGTQLSVL.